One sample yielded the 6 T cell receptor beta chains listed below, sequenced in a study of cytomegalovirus exposure and HLA in healthy donors. Researchers ran the PCR with 60 Vbeta and 13 Jbeta primers. Repertoires were generated with immunoSEQ multiplex PCR, while TCRdb's copy carries only in-frame clones and drops some. The sample lists fewer than 200,000 clones; approximately 80% were seen once. The sample consisted of PBMCs. These receptors originate from a woman aged 30 to 39 in good health and CMV-seronegative.

This rearrangement joins TRBV27 to TRBJ1-3; weak D call: TRBD1 (6 bases). The ends were cut back, 5 bases at V and 4 bases at J, with 9 bases in the middle. The germline V gene has CDR1 MNHEY and CDR2 SMNVEV (reference sequence). The CDR3 runs to 13 residues. DNA for the CDR3: TGTGCCAGCAGTAGCGACAGGGGAAACACCATATATTTT. This gives the protein CASSSDRGNTIYF.

This rearrangement joins TRBV21-1 to TRBJ2-1; the table's TRBD2 call for D was not verified on the DNA. TRBV21-1 is designated a pseudogene. This CDR3 has 16 amino acids. Here the CDR3 DNA reads TGTGCCAGCAGCAAAGCGGGACTAGCAGTCACCAATGAGCAGTTCTTC. Encoded protein: CASSKAGLAVTNEQFF.

This rearrangement joins TRBV11-2 to TRBJ2-7, with TRBD2 identical over 7 bases. V lost 2 bases and J lost 0; bases outside the gene matches: 16. CDR3 size: 19 residues. Germline-derived CDR1 and CDR2 are SGHAT and FQNNGV. The DNA for the CDR3 is TGTGCCAGCAGCTTACCTCTACTAGCGCCTCGTTCGAACTCCTACGAGCAGTACTTC. It codes for CASSLPLLAPRSNSYEQYF.

Only one count was recorded for this clone. This sequence joins TRBV18 and TRBJ2-1; D is ambiguous. Trimming left V 5 bases short and J 5 bases short, with 4 bases between. This CDR3 has 11 residues. Germline CDR1 is KGHSH and CDR2 is LQKENI. This CDR3 reads CASSGDNEQFF. The CDR3 DNA reads as TGTGCCAGCTCAGGAGACAATGAGCAGTTCTTC.

V is TRBV19 and J is TRBJ2-1, with TRBD2 identical over 11 bases. The germline V gene has CDR1 LNHDA and CDR2 SQIVND (reference sequence). The length of the CDR3 is 14 residues. Trimming took 8 bases from V and 5 from J; bases not matched to a gene: 5. The CDR3 DNA follows: TGTGCCAGTTTTGCTAGCGGGGGGAACAATGAGCAGTTCTTC. It encodes CASFASGGNNEQFF. Looking up the rest from reference TRBV19 and TRBJ2-1 gives the full variable domain: DGGITQSPKYLFRKEGQNVTLSCEQNLNHDAMYWYRQDPGQGLRLIYYSQIVNDFQKGDIAEGYSVSREKKESFPLTVTSAQKNPTAFYLCASFASGGNNEQFFGPGTRLTVL.

The chain combines TRBV4-1 with TRBJ2-1; 13 nucleotides line up with TRBD2. CDR3 length: 16 residues. With V trimmed by 6 bases and J by 6 bases, 8 bases remained unmatched. From germline, CDR1 is MGHRA and CDR2 YSYEKL. The CDR3 nucleotides read TGCGCCAGCAGAATAGACGGGACTAGCGGGATCAATGAGCAGTTCTTC. It codes for CASRIDGTSGINEQFF.